The entry below describes one T cell receptor (beta chain). Its antigen is unknown. This entry comes from a study of radiation and T cells in renal cell carcinoma. Study at large: Nephrectomy followed 15 Gy stereotactic body radiation by 4 weeks.

Germline lookup yields CDR1 MNHNS and CDR2 SASEGT. This CDR3 comprises 12 residues. Trimming pared 3 bases from V and 3 bases from J, leaving 5 bases between. Study results and caveats: Top tumor clonotypes rose in blood 2 weeks post-radiation, then contracted. Pretreatment tumor biopsies were lacking, so baseline clonotypes are unknown.

The assay was immunoSEQ multiplex PCR, and TCRdb's table has in-frame clones only and misses some. This sample has roughly 130,000 clones, with 70% to 90% found just once. Time point specified: baseline pretreatment blood. Treatment described: 15 Gy SBRT to primary tumor, nephrectomy 4 weeks later. This renal cell carcinoma was of the clear cell type. The material sequenced was blood, taken from a patient whose treatment included radiotherapy and nephrectomy. V is TRBV6-1 and J is TRBJ2-5, with D unresolved. This TCR derives from a woman aged 50 to 60 with renal cell carcinoma. The CDR3 loop reads CASSEVKETQYF. The DNA of the CDR3 is TGTGCCAGCAGTGAGGTTAAAGAGACCCAGTACTTC.